This T cell receptor (beta chain) was obtained from a study of shared clonotypes between healthy human individuals. General study findings and limits: Shared across four donors were around 5% of the naive CD4 clonotypes.

Comment on this clone: Its matching antigen is unknown. In the same sample, other DNA sequences code for this CDR3.

Terminally differentiated effector memory CD45RA+ cells were excluded from the naive CD8 cells, which were CD45RO-negative and positively selected for CCR7. Deep-level assay runs were performed. TCRdb keeps only in-frame clones here, not all; method: immunoSEQ multiplex PCR. The repertoire consists of just over 2,000,000 clones, with about 95% occurring once and the leading ten covering about 1.1%. The sequencing input was naive CD8+ T cells sorted from blood. The source is a man between 18 and 35 years old in good health.

In nucleotides, the CDR3 is TGTGCCAGCAGCCCTGACAGATCCTACGAGCAGTACTTC. It specifies CASSPDRSYEQYF. J is TRBJ2-7 and V is TRBV6-5; perhaps TRBD1 as D (5 bases). Germline V gene sequence: CDR1 MNHEY, CDR2 SVGAGI. The CDR3 totals 13 residues. V was trimmed by 6 bases and J by 1 base, leaving 10 bases between them.